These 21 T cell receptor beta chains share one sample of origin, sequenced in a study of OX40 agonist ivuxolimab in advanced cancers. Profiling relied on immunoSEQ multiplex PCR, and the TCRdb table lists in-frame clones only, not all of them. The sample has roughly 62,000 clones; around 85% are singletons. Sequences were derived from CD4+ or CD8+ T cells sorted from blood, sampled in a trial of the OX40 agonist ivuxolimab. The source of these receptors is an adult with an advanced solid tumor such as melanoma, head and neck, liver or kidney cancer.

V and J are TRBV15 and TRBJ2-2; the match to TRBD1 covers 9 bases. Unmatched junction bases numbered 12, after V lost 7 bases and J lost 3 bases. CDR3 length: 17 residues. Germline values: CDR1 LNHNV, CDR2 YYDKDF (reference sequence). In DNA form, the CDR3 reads TGTGCCACCACCCGGTCACAGGGGGCCCGGTACACCGGGGAGCTGTTTTTT. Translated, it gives CATTRSQGARYTGELFF.

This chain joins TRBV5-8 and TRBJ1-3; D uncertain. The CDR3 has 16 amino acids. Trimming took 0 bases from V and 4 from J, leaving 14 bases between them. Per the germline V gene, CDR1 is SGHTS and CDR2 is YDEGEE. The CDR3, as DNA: TGTGCCAGCAGCTTGGTTACGGGAGTCTCCGGAAACACCATATATTTT. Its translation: CASSLVTGVSGNTIYF.

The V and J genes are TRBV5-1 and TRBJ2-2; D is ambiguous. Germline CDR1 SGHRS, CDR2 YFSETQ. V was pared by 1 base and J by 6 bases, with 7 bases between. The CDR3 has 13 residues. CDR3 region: CASSLQAPGELFF. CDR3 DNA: TGCGCCAGCAGCTTGCAAGCGCCCGGGGAGCTGTTTTTT. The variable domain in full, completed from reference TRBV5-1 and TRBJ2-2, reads KAGVTQTPRYLIKTRGQQVTLSCSPISGHRSVSWYQQTPGQGLQFLFEYFSETQRNKGNFPGRFSGRQFSNSRSEMNVSTLELGDSALYLCASSLQAPGELFFGEGSRLTVL.

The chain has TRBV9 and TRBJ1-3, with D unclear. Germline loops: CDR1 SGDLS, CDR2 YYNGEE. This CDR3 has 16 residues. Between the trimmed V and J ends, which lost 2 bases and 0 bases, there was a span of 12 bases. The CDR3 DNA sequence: TGTGCCAGCAGCGTCGGAAGTATTCTCTCTGGAAACACCATATATTTT. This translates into CASSVGSILSGNTIYF. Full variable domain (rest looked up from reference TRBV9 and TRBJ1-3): DSGVTQTPKHLITATGQRVTLRCSPRSGDLSVYWYQQSLDQGLQFLIQYYNGEERAKGNILERFSAQQFPDLHSELNLSSLELGDSALYFCASSVGSILSGNTIYFGEGSWLTVV.

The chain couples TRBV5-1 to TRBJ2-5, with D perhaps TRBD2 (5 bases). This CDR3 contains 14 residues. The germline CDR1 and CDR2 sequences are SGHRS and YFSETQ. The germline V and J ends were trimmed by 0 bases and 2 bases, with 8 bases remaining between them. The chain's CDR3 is CASSLAGMQETQYF. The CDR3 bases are TGCGCCAGCAGCTTGGCCGGGATGCAAGAGACCCAGTACTTC.

CDR3 nucleotide sequence: TGTGCCACCAGCAGAGATCGCTTATCCTACGAGCAGTACTTC. Protein sequence: CATSRDRLSYEQYF. The rearrangement joins TRBV15 to TRBJ2-7; D gene unclear. The germline V gene encodes CDR1 LNHNV and CDR2 YYDKDF (reference sequence). The V end was cut by 0 bases, the J end by 1 base, with 7 bases between. The CDR3 contains 14 residues.

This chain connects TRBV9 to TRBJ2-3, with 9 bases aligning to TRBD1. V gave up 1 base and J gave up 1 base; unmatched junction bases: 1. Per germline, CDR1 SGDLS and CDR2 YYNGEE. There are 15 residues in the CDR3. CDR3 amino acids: CASSVTGGRTDTQYF. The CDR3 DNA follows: TGTGCCAGCAGCGTAACAGGGGGCCGCACAGATACGCAGTATTTT.

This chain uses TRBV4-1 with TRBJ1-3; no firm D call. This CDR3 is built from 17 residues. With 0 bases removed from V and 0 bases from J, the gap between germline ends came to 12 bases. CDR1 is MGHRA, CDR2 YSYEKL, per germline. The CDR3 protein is CASSQEEVIFSGNTIYF. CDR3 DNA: TGCGCCAGCAGCCAAGAAGAGGTGATCTTCTCTGGAAACACCATATATTTT.

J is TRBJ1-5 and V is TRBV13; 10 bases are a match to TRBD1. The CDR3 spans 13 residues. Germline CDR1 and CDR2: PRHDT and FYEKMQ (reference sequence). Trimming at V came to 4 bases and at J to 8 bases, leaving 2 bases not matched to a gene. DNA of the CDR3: TGTGCCAGCAGCTCGGGACAGGGGAAGCCCCAGCATTTT. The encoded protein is CASSSGQGKPQHF.

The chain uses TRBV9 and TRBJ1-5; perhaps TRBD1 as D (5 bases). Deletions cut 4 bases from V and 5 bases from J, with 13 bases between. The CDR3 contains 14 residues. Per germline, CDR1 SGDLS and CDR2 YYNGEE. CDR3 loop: CASSTAGNDQPQHF. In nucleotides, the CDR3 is TGTGCCAGCAGCACAGCAGGGAATGATCAGCCCCAGCATTTT. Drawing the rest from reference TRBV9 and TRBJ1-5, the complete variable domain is DSGVTQTPKHLITATGQRVTLRCSPRSGDLSVYWYQQSLDQGLQFLIQYYNGEERAKGNILERFSAQQFPDLHSELNLSSLELGDSALYFCASSTAGNDQPQHFGDGTRLSIL.

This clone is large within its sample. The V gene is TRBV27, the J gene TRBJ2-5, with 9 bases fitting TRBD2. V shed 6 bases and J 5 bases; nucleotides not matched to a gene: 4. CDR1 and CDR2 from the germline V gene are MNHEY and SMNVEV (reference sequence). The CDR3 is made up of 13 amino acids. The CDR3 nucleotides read TGTGCCAGCAGCCTAGCGGGGTGGGAGACCCAGTACTTC. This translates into CASSLAGWETQYF.

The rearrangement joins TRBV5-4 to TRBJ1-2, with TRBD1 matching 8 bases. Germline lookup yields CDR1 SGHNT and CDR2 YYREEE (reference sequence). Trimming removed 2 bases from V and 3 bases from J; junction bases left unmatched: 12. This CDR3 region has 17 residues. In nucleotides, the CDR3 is TGTGCCAGCAGCTTATCCCAGGGGGCGAGGGGCCACTATGGCTACACCTTC. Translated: CASSLSQGARGHYGYTF.

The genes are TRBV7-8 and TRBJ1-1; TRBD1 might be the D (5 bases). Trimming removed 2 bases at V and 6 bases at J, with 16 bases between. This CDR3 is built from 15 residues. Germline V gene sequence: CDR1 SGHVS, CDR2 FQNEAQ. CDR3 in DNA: TGTGCCAGCAGCTTATTGATCCGGGGGGTTGCTGAAGCTTTCTTT. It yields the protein CASSLLIRGVAEAFF.

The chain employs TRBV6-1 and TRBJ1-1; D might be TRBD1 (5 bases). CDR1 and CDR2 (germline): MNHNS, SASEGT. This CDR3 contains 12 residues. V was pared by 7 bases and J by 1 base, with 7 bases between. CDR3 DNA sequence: TGTGCCAGCAACGGGGGGAACACTGAAGCTTTCTTT. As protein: CASNGGNTEAFF.

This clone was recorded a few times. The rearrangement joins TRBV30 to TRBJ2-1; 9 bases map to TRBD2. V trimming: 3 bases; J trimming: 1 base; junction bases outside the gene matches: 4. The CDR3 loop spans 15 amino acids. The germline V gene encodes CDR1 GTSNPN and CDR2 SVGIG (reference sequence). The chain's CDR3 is CAWSRLAVSYNEQFF. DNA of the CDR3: TGTGCCTGGAGCAGACTAGCGGTATCCTACAATGAGCAGTTCTTC.

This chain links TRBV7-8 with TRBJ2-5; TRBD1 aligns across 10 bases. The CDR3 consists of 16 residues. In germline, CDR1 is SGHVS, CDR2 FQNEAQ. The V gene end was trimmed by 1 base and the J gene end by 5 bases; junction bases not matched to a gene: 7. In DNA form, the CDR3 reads TGTGCCAGCAGCTTAGGCAGGACAGGGGGATCTGAGACCCAGTACTTC. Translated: CASSLGRTGGSETQYF.

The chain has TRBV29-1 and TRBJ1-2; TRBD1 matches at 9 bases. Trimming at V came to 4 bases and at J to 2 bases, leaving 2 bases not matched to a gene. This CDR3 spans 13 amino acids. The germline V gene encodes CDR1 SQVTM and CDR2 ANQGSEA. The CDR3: CSVGDRENYGYTF. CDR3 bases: TGCAGCGTTGGGGACAGGGAAAACTATGGCTACACCTTC. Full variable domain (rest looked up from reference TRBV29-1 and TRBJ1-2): SAVISQKPSRDICQRGTSLTIQCQVDSQVTMMFWYRQQPGQSLTLIATANQGSEATYESGFVIDKFPISRPNLTFSTLTVSNMSPEDSSIYLCSVGDRENYGYTFGSGTRLTVV.

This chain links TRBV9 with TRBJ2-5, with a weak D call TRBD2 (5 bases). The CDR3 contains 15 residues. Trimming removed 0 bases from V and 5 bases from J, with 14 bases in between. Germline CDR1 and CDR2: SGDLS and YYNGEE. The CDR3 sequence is CASSVALGVGETQYF. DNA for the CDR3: TGTGCCAGCAGCGTAGCTCTCGGGGTAGGCGAGACCCAGTACTTC.

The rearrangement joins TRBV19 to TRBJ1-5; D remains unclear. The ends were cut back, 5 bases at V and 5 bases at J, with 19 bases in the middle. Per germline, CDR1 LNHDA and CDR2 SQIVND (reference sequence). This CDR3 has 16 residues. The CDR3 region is CASSPLPFGRDQPQHF. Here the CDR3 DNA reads TGTGCCAGTAGTCCCCTCCCGTTCGGGAGAGATCAGCCCCAGCATTTT. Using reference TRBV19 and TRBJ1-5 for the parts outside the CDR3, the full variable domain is DGGITQSPKYLFRKEGQNVTLSCEQNLNHDAMYWYRQDPGQGLRLIYYSQIVNDFQKGDIAEGYSVSREKKESFPLTVTSAQKNPTAFYLCASSPLPFGRDQPQHFGDGTRLSIL.

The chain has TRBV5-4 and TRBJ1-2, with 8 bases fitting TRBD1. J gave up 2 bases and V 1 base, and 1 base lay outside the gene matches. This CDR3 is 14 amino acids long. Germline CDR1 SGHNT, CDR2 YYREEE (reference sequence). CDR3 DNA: TGTGCCAGCAGCTTGAACAGGGGGAACTATGGCTACACCTTC. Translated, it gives CASSLNRGNYGYTF.

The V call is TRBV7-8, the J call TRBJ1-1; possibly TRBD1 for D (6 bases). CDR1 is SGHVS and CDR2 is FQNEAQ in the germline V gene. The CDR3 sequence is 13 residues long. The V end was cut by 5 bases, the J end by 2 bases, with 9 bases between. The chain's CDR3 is CASSLDRNTEAFF. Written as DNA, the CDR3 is TGTGCCAGCAGCCTGGACAGAAACACTGAAGCTTTCTTT. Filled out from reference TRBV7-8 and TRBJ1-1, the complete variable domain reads GAGVSQSPRYKVAKRGQDVALRCDPISGHVSLFWYQQALGQGPEFLTYFQNEAQLDKSGLPSDRFFAERPEGSVSTLKIQRTQQEDSAVYLCASSLDRNTEAFFGQGTRLTVV.